Listed here is a single T cell receptor (beta chain). The target antigen is unknown. This sample is part of a study of CD8+ T cells in alopecia areata. As for the study in general: The drug, tofacitinib, lasted 6 to 18 months, followed by 6 months off drug. Study conclusions and caveats: Lesional scalp displayed greater clonality than normal scalp, most notably in alopecia totalis/universalis.

Sequencing templates came from extracted RNA that was reverse transcribed into cDNA. Measured with immunoSEQ multiplex PCR; TCRdb has only the in-frame clones, and not every one. Here the sample spans 180,000 or so clones, roughly 70% being singletons. Germline V gives CDR1 MGHRA, CDR2 YSYEKL. V lost 0 bases, J lost 6 bases, and 15 bases lay in between. The CDR3 is 16 amino acids. Researchers gathered lesional scalp punch biopsies and peripheral blood from patients with alopecia areata. Source: CD8+ T cells sorted from blood, taken at week 0. The chain has TRBV4-1 and TRBJ1-5; maybe TRBD1 (5 bases). The receptor was derived from a human donor with alopecia areata. CDR3 nucleotides: TGCGCCAGCAGCCAAGATATCGGGACGAAAGGTCAGCCCCAGCATTTT. Its translation: CASSQDIGTKGQPQHF.